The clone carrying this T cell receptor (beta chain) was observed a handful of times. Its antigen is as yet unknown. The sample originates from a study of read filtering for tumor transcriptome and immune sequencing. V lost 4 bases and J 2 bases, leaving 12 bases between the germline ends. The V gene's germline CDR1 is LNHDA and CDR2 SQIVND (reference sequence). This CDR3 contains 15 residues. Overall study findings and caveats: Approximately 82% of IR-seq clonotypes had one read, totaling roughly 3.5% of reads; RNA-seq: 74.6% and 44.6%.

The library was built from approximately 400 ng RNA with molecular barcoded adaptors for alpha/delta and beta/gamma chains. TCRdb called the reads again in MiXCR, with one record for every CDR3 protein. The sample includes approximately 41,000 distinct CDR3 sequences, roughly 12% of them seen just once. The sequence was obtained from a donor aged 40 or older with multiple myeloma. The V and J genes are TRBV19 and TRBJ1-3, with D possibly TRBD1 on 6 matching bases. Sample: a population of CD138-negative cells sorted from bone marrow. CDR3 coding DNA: TGTGCCAGTAGTAATCCCGGGACACCTGGAAACACCATATATTTT. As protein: CASSNPGTPGNTIYF.